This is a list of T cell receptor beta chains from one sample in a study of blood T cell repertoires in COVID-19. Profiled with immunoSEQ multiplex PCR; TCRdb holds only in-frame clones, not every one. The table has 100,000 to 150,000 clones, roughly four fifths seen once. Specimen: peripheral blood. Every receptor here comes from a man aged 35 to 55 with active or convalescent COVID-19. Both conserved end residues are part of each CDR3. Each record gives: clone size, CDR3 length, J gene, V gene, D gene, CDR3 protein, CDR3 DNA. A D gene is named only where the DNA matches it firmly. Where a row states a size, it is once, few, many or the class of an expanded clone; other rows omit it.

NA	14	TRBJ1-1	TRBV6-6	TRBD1	CASTQGQPNTEAFF	TGTGCCAGCACCCAGGGACAGCCAAACACTGAAGCTTTCTTT
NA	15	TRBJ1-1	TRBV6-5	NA	CASSYSSRRGTEAFF	TGTGCCAGCAGTTACTCTTCCAGACGGGGCACTGAAGCTTTCTTT
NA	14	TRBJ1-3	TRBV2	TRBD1	CASKPRGFGNTIYF	TGTGCCAGCAAGCCCAGGGGGTTCGGAAACACCATATATTTT
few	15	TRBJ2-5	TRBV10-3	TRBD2	CAISEGLAGGETQYF	TGTGCCATCAGTGAGGGGCTCGCGGGGGGAGAGACCCAGTACTTC
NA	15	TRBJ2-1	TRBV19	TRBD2	CASSMKGLAGLNPFF	TGTGCCAGTAGTATGAAGGGACTAGCGGGGCTAAATCCGTTCTTC
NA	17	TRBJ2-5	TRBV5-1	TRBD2	CASSSGSLAGEKETQYF	TGCGCCAGCAGCTCCGGGTCGCTAGCGGGGGAGAAAGAGACCCAGTACTTC
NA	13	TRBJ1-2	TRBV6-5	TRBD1	CASTGTDNYGYTF	TGTGCCAGCACCGGGACAGATAACTATGGCTACACCTTC
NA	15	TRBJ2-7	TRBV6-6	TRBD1	CASTYRGTGLGEQYF	TGTGCCAGCACCTACAGGGGTACGGGCTTAGGCGAGCAGTACTTC
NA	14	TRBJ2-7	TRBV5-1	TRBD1	CASSFDRVGHEQYF	TGCGCCAGCAGCTTCGACAGGGTGGGTCACGAGCAGTACTTC
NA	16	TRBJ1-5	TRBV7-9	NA	CASSLWGGYGNQPQHF	TGTGCCAGCAGCTTATGGGGAGGGTATGGCAATCAGCCCCAGCATTTT
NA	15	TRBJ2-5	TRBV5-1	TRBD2	CASCRTGGWGETQYF	TGCGCCAGCTGCCGCACCGGGGGGTGGGGAGAGACCCAGTACTTC
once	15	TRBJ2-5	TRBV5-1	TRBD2	CASSPSGGSQETQYF	TGCGCCAGCAGCCCCTCGGGAGGGTCACAAGAGACCCAGTACTTC
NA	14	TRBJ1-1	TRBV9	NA	CASSQGWGNTEAFF	TGTGCCAGCAGTCAGGGGTGGGGGAACACTGAAGCTTTCTTT
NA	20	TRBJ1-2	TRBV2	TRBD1	CASDPDRRAMGGGTNYGYTF	TGTGCCAGCGACCCGGACAGGAGGGCGATGGGTGGGGGGACTAACTATGGCTACACCTTC
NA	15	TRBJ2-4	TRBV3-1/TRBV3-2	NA	CASSQERDMKNIQYF	TGTGCCAGCAGCCAAGAGAGGGACATGAAAAACATTCAGTACTTC
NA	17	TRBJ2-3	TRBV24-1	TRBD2	CATSDSRSGLVGDTQYF	TGTGCCACCAGTGATTCCCGGTCGGGACTAGTTGGGGATACGCAGTATTTT
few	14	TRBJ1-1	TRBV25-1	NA	CASSSPGLNTEAFF	TGTGCCAGCAGTAGCCCAGGGCTGAACACTGAAGCTTTCTTT
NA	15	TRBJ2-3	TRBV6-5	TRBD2	CASSSPTSGGSTQYF	TGTGCCAGCAGTTCCCCGACTAGCGGGGGGTCTACGCAGTATTTT
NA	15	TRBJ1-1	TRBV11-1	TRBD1	CATNKGTGGSTEAFF	TGTGCCACAAACAAGGGGACAGGGGGTTCCACTGAAGCTTTCTTT